This is a list of T cell receptor beta chains from one sample in a study of shared clonotypes between healthy human individuals. TCRdb keeps only in-frame clones here, not all; method: immunoSEQ multiplex PCR. This sample yields some 650,000 clones, of which 97% are seen a single time; around 0.057% belongs to the top ten. Specimen: naive CD4+ T cells sorted from blood. These receptors were collected from a woman aged 25-40 years in good health. The CDR3 runs from the conserved cysteine through the conserved F or W. Fields, in order: CDR3 length, D gene, J gene, V gene, CDR3 protein. A D gene is named only where the DNA matches it firmly.

length: 17; D: NA; J: TRBJ2-7; V: TRBV7-8; CDR3: CASSSAGTPPERYEQYF
length: 14; D: NA; J: TRBJ1-2; V: TRBV5-5; CDR3: CASSPTDLGYGYTF
length: 16; D: NA; J: TRBJ2-4; V: TRBV2; CDR3: CASSEMGVLAKNIQYF
length: 13; D: TRBD1; J: TRBJ2-7; V: TRBV7-9; CDR3: CASSRGQGREQYF
length: 13; D: NA; J: TRBJ1-5; V: TRBV19; CDR3: CASRTVGNQPQHF
length: 13; D: NA; J: TRBJ2-3; V: TRBV18; CDR3: CASSPGGSRTQYF
length: 17; D: NA; J: TRBJ1-2; V: TRBV5-4; CDR3: CASSLVRLQIVFGGYTF
length: 15; D: NA; J: TRBJ1-5; V: TRBV19; CDR3: CASSISDSSNQPQHF
length: 16; D: NA; J: TRBJ2-7; V: TRBV7-8; CDR3: CASSPPKDSYSYEQYF
length: 13; D: NA; J: TRBJ2-3; V: TRBV29-1; CDR3: CSLRFPSTDTQYF
length: 16; D: NA; J: TRBJ2-3; V: TRBV9; CDR3: CASSPDNRDSTDTQYF
length: 17; D: NA; J: TRBJ2-3; V: TRBV4-2; CDR3: CASSPSPTGLRTDTQYF
length: 15; D: TRBD1; J: TRBJ1-2; V: TRBV27; CDR3: CASSPWTGKSRGYTF
length: 13; D: NA; J: TRBJ2-7; V: TRBV2; CDR3: CASRDPLSYEQYF
length: 15; D: NA; J: TRBJ1-4; V: TRBV18; CDR3: CASAASLGEDEKLFF
length: 15; D: NA; J: TRBJ2-1; V: TRBV18; CDR3: CASSSSRAQPNEQFF
length: 12; D: TRBD1; J: TRBJ2-7; V: TRBV7-2; CDR3: CASSWTGYEQYF
length: 14; D: NA; J: TRBJ2-1; V: TRBV13; CDR3: CASKFRLASDEQFF
length: 14; D: NA; J: TRBJ2-7; V: TRBV10-3; CDR3: CAISEADLSYEQYF
length: 13; D: NA; J: TRBJ1-4; V: TRBV2; CDR3: CASTVGILEKLFF
length: 14; D: NA; J: TRBJ2-7; V: TRBV11-2; CDR3: CASSPSTDFYEQYF
length: 15; D: NA; J: TRBJ2-7; V: TRBV19; CDR3: CASSIGDSAKVEQYF
length: 15; D: TRBD2; J: TRBJ2-1; V: TRBV6-1; CDR3: CASSATSGRSNEQFF
length: 13; D: NA; J: TRBJ2-6; V: TRBV29-1; CDR3: CSVENSGANVLTF
length: 12; D: NA; J: TRBJ1-2; V: TRBV29-1; CDR3: CSVGDGNYGYTF
length: 16; D: NA; J: TRBJ2-3; V: TRBV28; CDR3: CASSNRLRGPGDTQYF
length: 11; D: NA; J: TRBJ1-1; V: TRBV20-1; CDR3: CSARHSTEAFF
length: 12; D: NA; J: TRBJ2-1; V: TRBV5-4; CDR3: CASSSQGYEQFF
length: 14; D: NA; J: TRBJ1-5; V: TRBV18; CDR3: CASSPQGPGQPQHF
length: 14; D: TRBD1; J: TRBJ2-7; V: TRBV30; CDR3: CAWSKDRVRDEQYF
length: 13; D: NA; J: TRBJ2-3; V: TRBV19; CDR3: CASSSVFTDTQYF
length: 15; D: TRBD1; J: TRBJ2-3; V: TRBV18; CDR3: CASSLRDRATDTQYF
length: 14; D: NA; J: TRBJ1-5; V: TRBV19; CDR3: CASSIEVSNQPQHF
length: 14; D: TRBD2; J: TRBJ2-7; V: TRBV6-6; CDR3: CASRVTSGGYEQYF
length: 17; D: NA; J: TRBJ1-5; V: TRBV7-9; CDR3: CASSLSQALRSNQPQHF
length: 12; D: NA; J: TRBJ2-3; V: TRBV29-1; CDR3: CSVGGARDTQYF
length: 15; D: NA; J: TRBJ1-1; V: TRBV6-5; CDR3: CASSYSRAPNTEAFF
length: 14; D: NA; J: TRBJ1-1; V: TRBV28; CDR3: CASTSQEGYTEAFF
length: 14; D: NA; J: TRBJ1-1; V: TRBV5-1; CDR3: CASSLGGPNTEAFF
length: 11; D: NA; J: TRBJ1-5; V: TRBV28; CDR3: CASSLRGPQHF
length: 14; D: TRBD2; J: TRBJ2-1; V: TRBV4-1; CDR3: CASSQGLGSGRQFF
length: 15; D: NA; J: TRBJ2-5; V: TRBV2; CDR3: CASMGWRGFQETQYF
length: 18; D: TRBD1; J: TRBJ1-4; V: TRBV7-9; CDR3: CASSLAGASDRGGEKLFF